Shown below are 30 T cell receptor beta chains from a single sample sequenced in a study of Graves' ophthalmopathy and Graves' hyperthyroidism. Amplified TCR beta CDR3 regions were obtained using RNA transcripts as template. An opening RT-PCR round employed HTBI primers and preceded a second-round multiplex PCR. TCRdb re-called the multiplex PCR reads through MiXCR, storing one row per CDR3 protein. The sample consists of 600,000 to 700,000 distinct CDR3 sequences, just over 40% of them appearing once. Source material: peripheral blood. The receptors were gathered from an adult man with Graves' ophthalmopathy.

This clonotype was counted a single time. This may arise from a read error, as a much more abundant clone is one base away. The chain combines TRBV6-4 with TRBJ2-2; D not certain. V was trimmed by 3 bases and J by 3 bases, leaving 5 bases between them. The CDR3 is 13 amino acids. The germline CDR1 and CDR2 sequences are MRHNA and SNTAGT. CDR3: CASSEAYTGELFF. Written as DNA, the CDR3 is TGTGCCAGCAGTGAGGCCTACACCGGGGAGCTGTTTTTT.

In DNA form, the CDR3 reads TGTGCCAGCAGGACACAGGGGTACGAGACCCAGTACTTC. This sequence encodes CASRTQGYETQYF. This sequence joins TRBV27 and TRBJ2-5, with 7 positions matching TRBD1. Germline CDR1 is MNHEY and CDR2 is SMNVEV (reference sequence). The CDR3 has 13 residues. The junction had 6 bases not matched to a gene; V was cut back by 6 bases and J by 5 bases.

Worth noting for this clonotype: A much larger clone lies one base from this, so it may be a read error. CDR3 in DNA: TGCACCAGCAGCTCCGGGGAGAGACAGGCCTACGAGCAGTACTTC. Translation gives CTSSSGERQAYEQYF. J is TRBJ2-7 and V is TRBV5-1; D perhaps matches TRBD1 (6 bases). The length of the CDR3 is 15 residues. From germline, CDR1 is SGHRS and CDR2 YFSETQ.

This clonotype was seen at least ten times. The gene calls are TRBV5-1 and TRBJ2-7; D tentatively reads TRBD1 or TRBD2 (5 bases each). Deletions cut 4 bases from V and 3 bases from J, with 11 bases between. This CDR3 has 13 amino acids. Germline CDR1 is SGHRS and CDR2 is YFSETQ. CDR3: CASSQGPSYEQYF. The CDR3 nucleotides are TGCGCCAGCAGCCAGGGACCGAGCTACGAGCAGTACTTC.

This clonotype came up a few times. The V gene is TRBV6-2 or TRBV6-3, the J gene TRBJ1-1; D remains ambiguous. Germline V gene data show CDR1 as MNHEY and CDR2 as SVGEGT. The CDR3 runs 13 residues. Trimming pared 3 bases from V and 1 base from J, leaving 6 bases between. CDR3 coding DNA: TGTGCCAGCAGTTATAAGGAGAACACTGAAGCTTTCTTT. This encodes CASSYKENTEAFF.

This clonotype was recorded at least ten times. The CDR3 DNA reads as TGTGCCAGCAGAACCACAGGGGGCGATGGCTACACCTTC. It encodes CASRTTGGDGYTF. This chain links TRBV6-2 or TRBV6-3 with TRBJ1-2, with TRBD1 matching 9 bases. Germline values: CDR1 MNHEY, CDR2 SVGEGT. V lost 6 bases and J lost 6; bases outside the gene matches: 5. This CDR3 is 13 amino acids long.

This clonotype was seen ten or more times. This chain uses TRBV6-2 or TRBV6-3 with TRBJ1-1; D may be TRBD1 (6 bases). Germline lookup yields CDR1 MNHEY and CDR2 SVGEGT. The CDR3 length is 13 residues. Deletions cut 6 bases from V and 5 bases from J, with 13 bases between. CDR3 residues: CASSITGKTEAFF. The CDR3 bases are TGTGCCAGCAGCATAACAGGGAAAACTGAAGCTTTCTTT.

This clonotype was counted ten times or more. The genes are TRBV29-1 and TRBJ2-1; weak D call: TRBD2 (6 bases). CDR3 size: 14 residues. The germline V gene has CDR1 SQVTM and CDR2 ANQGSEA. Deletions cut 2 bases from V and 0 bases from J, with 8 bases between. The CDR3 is CSVESGRSYNEQFF. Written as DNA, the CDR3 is TGCAGCGTTGAAAGCGGGCGCTCCTACAATGAGCAGTTCTTC.

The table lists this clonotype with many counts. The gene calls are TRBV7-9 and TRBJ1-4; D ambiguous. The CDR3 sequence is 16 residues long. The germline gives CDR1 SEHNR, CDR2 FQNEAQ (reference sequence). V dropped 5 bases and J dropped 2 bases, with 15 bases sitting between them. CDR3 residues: CASSPPGGGTNEKLFF. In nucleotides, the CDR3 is TGTGCCAGCAGCCCTCCCGGAGGAGGGACTAATGAAAAACTGTTTTTT.

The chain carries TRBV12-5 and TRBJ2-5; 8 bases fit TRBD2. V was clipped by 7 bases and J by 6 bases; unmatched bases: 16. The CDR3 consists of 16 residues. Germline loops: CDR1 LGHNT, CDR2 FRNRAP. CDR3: CASARRRGAAEKTQYF. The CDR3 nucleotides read TGTGCTAGTGCACGGCGGCGGGGGGCGGCTGAGAAGACCCAGTACTTC.

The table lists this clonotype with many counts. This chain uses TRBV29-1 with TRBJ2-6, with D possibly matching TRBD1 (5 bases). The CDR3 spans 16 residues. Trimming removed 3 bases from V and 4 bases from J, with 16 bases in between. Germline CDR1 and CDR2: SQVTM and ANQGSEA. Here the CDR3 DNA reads TGCAGCGTTGAGACATTACAGGTCCCCGGGGCCAACGTCCTGACTTTC. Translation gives CSVETLQVPGANVLTF.

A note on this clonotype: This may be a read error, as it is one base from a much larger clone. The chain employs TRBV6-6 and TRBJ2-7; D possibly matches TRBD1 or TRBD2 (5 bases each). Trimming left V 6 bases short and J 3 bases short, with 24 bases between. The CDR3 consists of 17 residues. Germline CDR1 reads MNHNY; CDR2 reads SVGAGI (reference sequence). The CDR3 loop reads CASSDPESGSGIYEQYV. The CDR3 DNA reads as TGTGCCAGCAGCGACCCCGAGTCAGGGAGTGGGATCTACGAGCAGTACGTC.

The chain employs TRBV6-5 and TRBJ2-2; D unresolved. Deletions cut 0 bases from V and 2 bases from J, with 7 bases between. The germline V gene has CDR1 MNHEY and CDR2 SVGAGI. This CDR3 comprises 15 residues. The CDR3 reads CASSYSASNTGELFF. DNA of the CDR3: TGTGCCAGCAGTTACTCCGCCAGCAACACCGGGGAGCTGTTTTTT.

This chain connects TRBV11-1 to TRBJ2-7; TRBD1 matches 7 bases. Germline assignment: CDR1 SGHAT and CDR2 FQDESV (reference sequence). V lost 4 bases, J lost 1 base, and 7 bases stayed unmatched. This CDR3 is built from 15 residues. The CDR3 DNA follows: TGTGCCAGCAGCTCAGGGGCAGGGGGATCCTACGAGCAGTACTTC. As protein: CASSSGAGGSYEQYF.

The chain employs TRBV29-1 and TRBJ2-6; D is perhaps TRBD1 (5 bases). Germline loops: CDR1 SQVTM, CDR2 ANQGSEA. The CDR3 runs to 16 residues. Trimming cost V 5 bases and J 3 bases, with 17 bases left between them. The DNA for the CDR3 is TGCAGCGTTTACCTGGGGCGAGGCTATGGGGCCAACGTCCTGACTTTC. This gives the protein CSVYLGRGYGANVLTF.

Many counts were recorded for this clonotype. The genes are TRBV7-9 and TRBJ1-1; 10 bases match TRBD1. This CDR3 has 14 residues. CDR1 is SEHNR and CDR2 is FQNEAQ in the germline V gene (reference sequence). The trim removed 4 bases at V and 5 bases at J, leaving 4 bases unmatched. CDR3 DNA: TGTGCCAGCAGCTACAGGACAGGGGGTACTGAAGCTTTCTTT. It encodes CASSYRTGGTEAFF.

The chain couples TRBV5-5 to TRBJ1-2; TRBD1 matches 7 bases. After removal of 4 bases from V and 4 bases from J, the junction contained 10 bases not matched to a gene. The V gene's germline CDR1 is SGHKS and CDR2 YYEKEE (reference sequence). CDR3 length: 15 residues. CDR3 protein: CASSPVAGGAYGYTF. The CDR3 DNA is TGTGCCAGCAGCCCTGTGGCAGGGGGGGCCTATGGCTACACCTTC.

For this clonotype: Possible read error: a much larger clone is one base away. The CDR3 here is CASSPGQGSNEQCF. CDR3 sequence (DNA): TGTGCTAGCAGCCCCGGACAGGGGAGCAACGAGCAGTGCTTC. The J gene is TRBJ2-7, the V gene TRBV7-7, with 9 bases aligning to TRBD1. The length of the CDR3 is 14 residues. Germline V CDR1 and CDR2: SSHAT, FNYEAQ (reference sequence).

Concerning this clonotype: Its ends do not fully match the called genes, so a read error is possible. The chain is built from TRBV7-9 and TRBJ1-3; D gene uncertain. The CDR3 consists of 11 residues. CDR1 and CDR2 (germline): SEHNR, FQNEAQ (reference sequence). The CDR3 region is CASSSGNIIYF. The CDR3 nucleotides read TGTGCCAGCAGTTCGGGAAACATCATATATTTT.

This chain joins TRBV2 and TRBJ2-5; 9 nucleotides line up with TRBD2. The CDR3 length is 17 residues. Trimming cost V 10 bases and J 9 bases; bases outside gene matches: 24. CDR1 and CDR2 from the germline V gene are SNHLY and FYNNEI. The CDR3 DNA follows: TGTGCCACATCTGGAGGGGATAGCGGGGGAATCAGAAAGGCCCAGTACTTC. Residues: CATSGGDSGGIRKAQYF.

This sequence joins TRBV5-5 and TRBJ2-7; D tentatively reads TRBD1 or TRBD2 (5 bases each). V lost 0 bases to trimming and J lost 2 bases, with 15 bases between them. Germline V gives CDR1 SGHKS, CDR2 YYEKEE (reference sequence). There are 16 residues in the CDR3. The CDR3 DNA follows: TGTGCCAGCAGCTTGGCCCCGGGACCACAGACCTACGAGCAGTACTTC. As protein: CASSLAPGPQTYEQYF.

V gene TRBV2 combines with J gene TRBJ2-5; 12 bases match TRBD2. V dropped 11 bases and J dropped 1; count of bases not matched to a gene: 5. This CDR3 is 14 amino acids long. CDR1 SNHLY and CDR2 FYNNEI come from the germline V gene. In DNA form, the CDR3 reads TGTGCCCCCGGGACTAGCGGGTTCCAAGAGACCCAGTACTTC. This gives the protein CAPGTSGFQETQYF.

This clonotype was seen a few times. This CDR3 is CASSPKSLANNSPLHF. CDR3 in DNA: TGTGCCAGCAGCCCCAAGAGCTTGGCAAATAATTCACCCCTCCACTTT. V usage is TRBV4-2 and J usage is TRBJ1-6; no clear D. This CDR3 has 16 amino acids. Trimming stripped 4 bases from V and 5 bases from J, with 15 bases between. CDR1 is LGHNA and CDR2 is YNFKEQ in the germline V gene.

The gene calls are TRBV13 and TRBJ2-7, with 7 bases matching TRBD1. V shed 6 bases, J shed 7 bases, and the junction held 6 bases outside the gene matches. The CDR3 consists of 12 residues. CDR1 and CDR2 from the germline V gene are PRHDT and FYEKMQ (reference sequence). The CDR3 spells CASRRQGYEQYF. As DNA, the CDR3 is TGTGCCAGCAGGAGACAGGGCTATGAGCAGTACTTC. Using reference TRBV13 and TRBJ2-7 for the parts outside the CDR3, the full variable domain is AAGVIQSPRHLIKEKRETATLKCYPIPRHDTVYWYQQGPGQDPQFLISFYEKMQSDKGSIPDRFSAQQFSDYHSELNMSSLELGDSALYFCASRRQGYEQYFGPGTRLTVT.

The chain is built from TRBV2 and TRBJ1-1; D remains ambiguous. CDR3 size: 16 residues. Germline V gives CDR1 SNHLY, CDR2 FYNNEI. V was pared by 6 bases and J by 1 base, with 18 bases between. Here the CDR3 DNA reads TGTGCCAGCAGCGTCCTAAACACTGACTCGAACACTGAAGCTTTCTTT. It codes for CASSVLNTDSNTEAFF. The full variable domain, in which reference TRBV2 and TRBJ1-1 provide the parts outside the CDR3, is EPEVTQTPSHQVTQMGQEVILRCVPISNHLYFYWYRQILGQKVEFLVSFYNNEISEKSEIFDDQFSVERPDGSNFTLKIRSTKLEDSAMYFCASSVLNTDSNTEAFFGQGTRLTVV.

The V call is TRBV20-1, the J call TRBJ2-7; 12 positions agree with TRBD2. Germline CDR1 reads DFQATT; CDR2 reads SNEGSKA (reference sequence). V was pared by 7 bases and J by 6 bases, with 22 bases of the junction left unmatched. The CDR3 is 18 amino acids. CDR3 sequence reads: CSVGGLAGGPNPDPEQYF. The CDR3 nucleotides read TGCAGTGTAGGGGGTCTAGCGGGAGGGCCGAATCCCGACCCCGAGCAGTACTTC.

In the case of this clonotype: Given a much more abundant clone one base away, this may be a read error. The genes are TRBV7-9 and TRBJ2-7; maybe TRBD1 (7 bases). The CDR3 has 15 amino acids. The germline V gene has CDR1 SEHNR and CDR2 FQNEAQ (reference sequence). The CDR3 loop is CASSLGQGGYYKQYF. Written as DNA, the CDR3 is TGTGCCAGCAGCTTAGGACAGGGAGGTTACTACAAGCAGTACTTC.

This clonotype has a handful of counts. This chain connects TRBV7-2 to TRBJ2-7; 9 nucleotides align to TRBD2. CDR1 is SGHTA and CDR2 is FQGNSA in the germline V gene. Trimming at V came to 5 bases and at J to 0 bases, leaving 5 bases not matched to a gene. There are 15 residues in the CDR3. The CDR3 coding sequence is TGTGCCAGCAGCCATTTAGCGGGAGACTCCTACGAGCAGTACTTC. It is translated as CASSHLAGDSYEQYF.

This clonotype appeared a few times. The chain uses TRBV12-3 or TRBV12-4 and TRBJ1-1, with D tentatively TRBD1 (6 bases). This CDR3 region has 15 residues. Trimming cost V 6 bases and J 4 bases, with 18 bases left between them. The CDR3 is CASSPQGIKVTEAFF. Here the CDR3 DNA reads TGTGCCAGCAGCCCTCAGGGGATAAAGGTCACTGAAGCTTTCTTT.

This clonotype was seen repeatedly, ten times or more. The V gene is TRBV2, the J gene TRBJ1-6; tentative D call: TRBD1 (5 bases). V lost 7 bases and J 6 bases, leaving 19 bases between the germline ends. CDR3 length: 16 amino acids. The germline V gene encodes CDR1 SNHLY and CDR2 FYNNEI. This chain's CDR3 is CASTYHGGEFNSPLHF. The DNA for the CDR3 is TGTGCCAGCACTTATCACGGGGGGGAATTTAATTCACCCCTCCACTTT.